The clone carrying this TCR beta chain turned up a few times. Its specificity is not known. Healthy individuals who donated bone marrow served as the donors. Vbeta (60) and Jbeta (13) primers were used in the PCR. The method was immunoSEQ multiplex PCR; TCRdb's version includes in-frame clones alone and lacks a portion of them. The sample includes about 150,000 clones, 70% to 80% seen only once; the top ten take roughly 7.1%. The data stem from a study of cytomegalovirus exposure and HLA in healthy donors. Findings and limits, study-wide: According to the study, 180 or so TCR beta chains were cytomegalovirus-associated. Among the sequence variants, a highly shared cluster was likely an artifact of sequencing. Reported findings show TCR beta sequences accurately forecast HLA-A and HLA-B alleles in most subjects.

Between the trimmed V and J ends, which lost 4 bases and 5 bases, there was a span of 12 bases. In germline, CDR1 is GTSNPN, CDR2 SVGIG (reference sequence). The CDR3 has 12 residues. The V and J genes are TRBV30 and TRBJ2-7, with D possibly being TRBD1 (6 bases). The sample taken for sequencing was PBMCs. The receptor's source is a man in his thirties or forties in good health and CMV-seropositive. The CDR3 bases are TGTGCCTGGAAGGACAGCTCTAACGAGCAGTACTTC. Its protein product is CAWKDSSNEQYF.